This T cell receptor (beta chain) is from a study of cytomegalovirus exposure and HLA in healthy donors. PCR was performed using 60 Vbeta and 13 Jbeta primers. Sequenced by immunoSEQ multiplex PCR; TCRdb stores in-frame clones only, minus some. Its listing shows 200,000 to 250,000 clones. The CDR3 spans 19 residues. Germline V gene lookup returns CDR1 SGHRS and CDR2 YFSETQ. Unmatched junction bases numbered 16, after V lost 4 bases and J lost 4 bases. Input material: PBMCs. This TCR was sampled from a girl aged 2 to 10 in good health and CMV-seropositive. The genes are TRBV5-1 and TRBJ2-1; 11 bases match TRBD2. The CDR3 region has the DNA TGCGCCAGCAGCCGGACCAGGACTAGCGGGCCGAGGGCGTACAATGAGCAGTTCTTC. The encoded protein is CASSRTRTSGPRAYNEQFF.